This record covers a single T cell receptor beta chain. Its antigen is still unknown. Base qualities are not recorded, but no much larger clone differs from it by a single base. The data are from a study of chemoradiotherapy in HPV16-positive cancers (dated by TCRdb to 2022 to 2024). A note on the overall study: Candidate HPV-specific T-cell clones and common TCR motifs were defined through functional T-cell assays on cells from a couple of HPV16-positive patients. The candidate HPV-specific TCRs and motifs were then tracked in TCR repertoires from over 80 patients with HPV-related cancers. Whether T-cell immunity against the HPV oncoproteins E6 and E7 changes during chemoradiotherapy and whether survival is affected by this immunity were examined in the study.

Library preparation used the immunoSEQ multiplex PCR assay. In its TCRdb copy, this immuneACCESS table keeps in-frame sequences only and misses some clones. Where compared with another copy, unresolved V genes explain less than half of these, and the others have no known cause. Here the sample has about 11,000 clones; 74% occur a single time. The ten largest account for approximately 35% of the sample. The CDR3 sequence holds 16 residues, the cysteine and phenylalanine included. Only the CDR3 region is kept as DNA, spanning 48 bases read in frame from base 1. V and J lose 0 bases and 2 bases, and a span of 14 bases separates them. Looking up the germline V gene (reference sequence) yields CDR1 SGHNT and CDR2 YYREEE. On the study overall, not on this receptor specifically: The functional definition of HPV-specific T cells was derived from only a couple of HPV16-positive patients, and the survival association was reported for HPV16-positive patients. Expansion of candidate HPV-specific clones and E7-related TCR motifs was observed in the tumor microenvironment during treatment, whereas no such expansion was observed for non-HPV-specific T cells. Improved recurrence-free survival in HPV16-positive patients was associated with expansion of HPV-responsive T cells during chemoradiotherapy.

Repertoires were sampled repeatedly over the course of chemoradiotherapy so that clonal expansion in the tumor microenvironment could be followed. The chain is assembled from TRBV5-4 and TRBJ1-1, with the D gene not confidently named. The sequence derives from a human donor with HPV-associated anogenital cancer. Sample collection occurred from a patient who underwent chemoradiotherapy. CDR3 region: CASSLDVGKGNTEAFF. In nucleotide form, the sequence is TGTGCCAGCAGCTTGGATGTGGGGAAGGGCAACACTGAAGCTTTCTTT. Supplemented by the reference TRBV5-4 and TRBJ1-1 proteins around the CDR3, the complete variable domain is ETGVTQSPTHLIKTRGQQVTLRCSSQSGHNTVSWYQQALGQGPQFIFQYYREEENGRGNFPPRFSGLQFPNYSSELNVNALELDDSALYLCASSLDVGKGNTEAFFGQGTRLTVV.